This is a list of T cell receptor beta chains from one sample in a study of T cell responses to AZD1222 COVID-19 vaccine. Some clones are missing from TCRdb's copy, which holds only in-frame ones; the method was immunoSEQ multiplex PCR. The data contain about 53,000 clones, approximately 86% of them singletons. The source was peripheral blood, collected 28 days after the second AZD1222 dose. The receptors come from an adult who received the AZD1222 COVID-19 vaccine. CDR3s leave out the opening cysteine and the closing phenylalanine or tryptophan.

v_call cdr3_aa
TRBV28 ASSFEGLPQSYEQY
TRBV2 ASSGGQGPDTQY
TRBV28 ASSFIGGGYGYT
TRBV19 ASSMGLTAASGANVLT
TRBV28 ASRSPGNVGMNTEAF
TRBV15 ATSRDPTPGWGAKNIQY
TRBV7-9 ASSLGAQGVFFLGYT
TRBV5-4 ASSLWGPRNTEAF
TRBV3-1/TRBV3-2 ASSQRSYNSPLH
TRBV24-1 ATSANSGASTDTQY
TRBV5-8 ASSFAGATSSYEQY
TRBV27 ASSFSPGQGLHT
TRBV2 ASGAGYGYT
TRBV6-1 ASSDTTEAF
TRBV7-7 ASSLAPGNEQF
TRBV9 ASSTTWGSSYEQY
TRBV28 ASFPMRRGSYNEQF
TRBV19 ASSIGLNTGELF
TRBV6-5 ASTSRDTRSY
TRBV5-1 ASSPDRGGADTQY
TRBV2 ASRSGLAGPHEQF
TRBV4-1 ASSWEYREGGYGYT
TRBV13 ASSTRRTGTLSGANVLT
TRBV6-5 ASRAGGPQETQY
TRBV30 AWSVGGRYT
TRBV28 AVQLARAYNEQF
TRBV9 ASSVEAVGNYGYT
TRBV2 ASSEGGNTEAF
TRBV27 ASSPPGLQETQY
TRBV2 ASSEEGTNLGRSTDTQY
TRBV5-1 ASSPGLAGSYEQY
TRBV30 AWSVRQGNSPLH
TRBV6-7 ASSFRHRAYNSPLH
TRBV14 ASSHGTPNYGYT
TRBV10-2 ASSDRRLNGYNEQF
TRBV1 TSSRTEVFDQPQH
TRBV10-3 AISEGASYNSPLH
TRBV3-1/TRBV3-2 ASSQVEPQGAKAF